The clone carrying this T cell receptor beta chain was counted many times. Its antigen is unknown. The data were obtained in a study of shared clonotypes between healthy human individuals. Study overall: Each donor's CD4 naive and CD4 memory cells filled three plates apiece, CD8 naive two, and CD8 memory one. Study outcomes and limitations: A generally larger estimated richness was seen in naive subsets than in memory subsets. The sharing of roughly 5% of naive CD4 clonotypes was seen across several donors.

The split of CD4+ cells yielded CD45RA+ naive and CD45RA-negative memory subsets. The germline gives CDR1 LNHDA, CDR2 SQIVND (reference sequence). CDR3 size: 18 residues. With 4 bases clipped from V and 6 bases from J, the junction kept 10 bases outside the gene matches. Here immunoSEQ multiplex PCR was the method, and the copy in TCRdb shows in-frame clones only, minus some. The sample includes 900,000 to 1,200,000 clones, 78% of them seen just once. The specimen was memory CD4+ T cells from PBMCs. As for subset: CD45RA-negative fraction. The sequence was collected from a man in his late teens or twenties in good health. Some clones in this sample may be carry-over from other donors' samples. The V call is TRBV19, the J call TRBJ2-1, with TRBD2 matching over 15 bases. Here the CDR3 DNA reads TGTGCCAGTAGTAGACTGACAGAGGGACTAGCGGGAGGCAATGAGCAGTTCTTC. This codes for CASSRLTEGLAGGNEQFF. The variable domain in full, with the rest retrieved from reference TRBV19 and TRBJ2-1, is DGGITQSPKYLFRKEGQNVTLSCEQNLNHDAMYWYRQDPGQGLRLIYYSQIVNDFQKGDIAEGYSVSREKKESFPLTVTSAQKNPTAFYLCASSRLTEGLAGGNEQFFGPGTRLTVL.